What follows is one T cell receptor beta chain and its context. The sample comes from a study of blood T cell repertoires in COVID-19. The overall study: The United States, Italy and Spain supplied acute and convalescent COVID-19 samples. T cells, B-cell-depleted T cells, or PBMCs provided the cDNA or gDNA that served as material.

Per the authors' pipeline: Estimation of nucleated cell counts relied on the amplification of reference gene primers. Profiled with immunoSEQ multiplex PCR; TCRdb holds only in-frame clones, not every one. That table gives V, J and clone size, and the DNA gave D and trimming. Seen here are roughly 150,000 clones, 75% to 90% observed once, and the top ten hold 11%. This clonotype was sampled from a woman older than 75 with acute or convalescent COVID-19. Sequencing was done on a sample of peripheral blood.

In nucleotides, the CDR3 is TGTGCCAGCAGCTCCCGGGACAGATTCTCCTACGAGCAGTACTTC. It yields the protein CASSSRDRFSYEQYF. The chain joins TRBV5-8 to TRBJ2-7, with TRBD1 matching over 7 bases. The CDR3 extends over 15 amino acids. Germline V CDR1 and CDR2: SGHTS, YDEGEE. The ends lost 3 bases at V and 0 bases at J; junction bases unmatched: 6.